This TCR beta chain was identified during a study of CD8 T cells in ankylosing spondylitis. The CDR3 loop spans 16 amino acids. The V and J ends lost 8 bases and 0 bases respectively, with 17 bases between them. Per the germline V gene, CDR1 is SEHNR and CDR2 is FQNEAQ (reference sequence). Using its own MiXCR run on the 5' RACE reads, TCRdb lists one record per CDR3 protein. The sample shows approximately 400,000 distinct CDR3 sequences, 20% to 30% of them seen only once. Study observations and caveats: There were earlier reports of some motif variants in reactive arthritis synovial fluid and blood. Significant enrichment of disease-linked clones was reported in matched ankylosing spondylitis synovial fluid. CD8+ cells made up the disease-linked clones, which were relatively rare in peripheral blood. A motif in TCR beta, a set of roughly eight highly homologous variants, appeared characteristic of ankylosing spondylitis blood.

This clonotype came up a few times. Its specificity is not known. The specimen sequenced was blood, either unsorted or a sorted T cell fraction (not recorded which). V is TRBV7-9 and J is TRBJ1-3; no reliable D call. This receptor was identified in a male donor with ankylosing spondylitis. The CDR3 bases are TGTGCCAGCCTTCCGGGAGCTGCCTTCTCTGGAAACACCATATATTTT. Translated, it gives CASLPGAAFSGNTIYF. Based on the CDR3 plus reference TRBV7-9 and TRBJ1-3, the full variable domain is DTGVSQNPRHKITKRGQNVTFRCDPISEHNRLYWYRQTLGQGPEFLTYFQNEAQLEKSRLLSDRFSAERPKGSFSTLEIQRTEQGDSAMYLCASLPGAAFSGNTIYFGEGSWLTVV.